Presented here are 10 T cell receptor beta chains from one specimen sequenced in a study of blood T cells in healthy people across ages. Then a second PCR, running roughly 7 to 11 cycles, was carried out with a sample-barcoded 5' primer and a J-beta primer mix. TCRdb processed the 5' RACE reads anew with MiXCR; each CDR3 protein has one entry. The data hold about 570,000 distinct CDR3 sequences, with 25% to 35% observed a single time. The same specimen was also included in a second study, on T cells of mothers and their children.

Sequencing input: blood. These TCRs come from a boy between 2 and 10 years old in good health.

V and J are TRBV7-2 and TRBJ1-2; possibly TRBD1 for D (5 bases). Trimming removed 6 bases from V and 5 bases from J, with 19 bases in between. This CDR3 spans 15 amino acids. Per germline, CDR1 SGHTA and CDR2 FQGNSA. The chain's CDR3 is CASSPGPGITYGYTF. Written as DNA, the CDR3 is TGTGCCAGCAGTCCGGGGCCGGGCATTACGTATGGCTACACCTTC.

This clonotype was counted many times. This chain connects TRBV6-1 to TRBJ2-5; tentatively, D is TRBD2 (5 bases). The CDR3 runs 16 residues. Trimming took off 0 bases at V and 2 bases at J, with 13 bases between the two ends. Germline assignment: CDR1 MNHNS and CDR2 SASEGT. CDR3 amino acids: CASSEAAGSGQETQYF. The CDR3 DNA reads as TGTGCCAGCAGTGAAGCGGCGGGTTCGGGGCAAGAGACCCAGTACTTC.

This clonotype has just a few counts. The rearrangement joins TRBV27 to TRBJ2-7; no clear D. CDR1 MNHEY and CDR2 SMNVEV come from the germline V gene (reference sequence). The CDR3 runs 15 residues. V lost 0 bases, J lost 0 bases, and 9 bases lay in between. The CDR3 nucleotides read TGTGCCAGCAGTTTATCCCCCGCAGTCTCCTACGAGCAGTACTTC. Translated, it gives CASSLSPAVSYEQYF.

This clonotype was observed a handful of times. J is TRBJ1-2 and V is TRBV9; 8 bases are a match to TRBD1. V was clipped by 0 bases and J by 14 bases; unmatched bases: 15. Germline CDR1 reads SGDLS; CDR2 reads YYNGEE. The CDR3 totals 15 residues. The CDR3 DNA reads TGTGCCAGCAGCGTAGAATTCAGGGGGCTCCCCTCCGTGACCTTC. Protein: CASSVEFRGLPSVTF.

The chain recombines TRBV10-3 with TRBJ2-1; D could derive from TRBD1 or TRBD2 (6 bases each). Trimming removed 6 bases from V and 1 base from J, with 13 bases in between. Germline CDR1 reads ENHRY; CDR2 reads SYGVKD. The CDR3 spans 15 residues. CDR3 sequence (DNA): TGTGCCATCAGACAGGGCAGCGGGTCCTACAATGAGCAGTTCTTC. Encoded protein: CAIRQGSGSYNEQFF.

This clonotype showed up just once. This chain connects TRBV12-3 or TRBV12-4 to TRBJ2-4; D is perhaps TRBD1 (5 bases). The V and J ends lost 0 bases and 0 bases respectively, with 15 bases between them. The CDR3 loop spans 18 amino acids. DNA of the CDR3: TGTGCCAGCAGTTTAGCCATGACAGTCGCCCTAGCCAAAAACATTCAGTACTTC. Amino acids: CASSLAMTVALAKNIQYF.

This clonotype showed up just a few times. The chain couples TRBV6-5 to TRBJ2-5; 10 nucleotides agree with TRBD1. After removal of 2 bases from V and 4 bases from J, the junction contained 1 base not matched to a gene. The V gene's germline CDR1 is MNHEY and CDR2 SVGAGI. The CDR3 is 14 residues long. CDR3 in amino acids: CASSYRDRGETQYF. In DNA form, the CDR3 reads TGTGCCAGCAGTTACAGGGACAGGGGAGAGACCCAGTACTTC.

This clonotype was recorded a few times. The V and J genes are TRBV3-1 and TRBJ1-3, with D unclear. This CDR3 region has 15 residues. Germline CDR1 is LGHDT and CDR2 is YNNKEL (reference sequence). Between the trimmed V and J ends, which lost 0 bases and 2 bases, there was a span of 8 bases. DNA for the CDR3: TGTGCCAGCAGCCAAGATGTATTCACTGGAAACACCATATATTTT. This codes for CASSQDVFTGNTIYF.

The rearrangement links TRBV12-3 or TRBV12-4 to TRBJ2-3; maybe TRBD2 (6 bases). The CDR3 contains 14 residues. V was cut by 4 bases and J by 4 bases, with 12 bases left in between. CDR3: CASSSGLTADTQYF. In DNA form, the CDR3 reads TGTGCCAGCAGTTCCGGACTAACCGCAGATACGCAGTATTTT.

This clonotype was detected only a few times. This chain joins TRBV10-3 and TRBJ2-5; D is perhaps TRBD1 (6 bases). The better agreement between TRBJ2-1 and the DNA end casts doubt on the J call. Germline V gene data show CDR1 as ENHRY and CDR2 as SYGVKD. The CDR3 loop spans 12 amino acids. The CDR3 protein is CAIRQGGNEQFF. CDR3 DNA: TGTGCCATCAGACAGGGTGGCAATGAGCAGTTCTTC.